The T cell receptor beta chain under discussion was sequenced for a study of T cell responses to AZD1222 COVID-19 vaccine. Study overall: Doses given second, at about 4 or about 12 weeks, were pooled. Study-wide results and limits: No repertoire was sampled before or during the peak T cell response, only after it. Vaccine-associated CD4 TCRs spanned spike, dominant at 160-218 and 743-854.

V was cut by 6 bases and J by 2 bases, with 9 bases left in between. The CDR3 totals 13 residues. Germline V CDR1 and CDR2: MNHEY, SVGAGI. This table comes from immunoSEQ multiplex PCR, and its TCRdb copy is limited to in-frame clones, with some not included. Among some 150,000 clones listed, roughly 94% were seen once. Details on this clone: Antigen: not known.

Sequenced material: peripheral blood, taken on day 0 of AZD1222 vaccination. The V call is TRBV6-5, the J call TRBJ2-3; a possible D gene is TRBD1 (6 bases). The receptor's source is an adult in good health. The CDR3 sequence is CASRTGITDTQYF. The CDR3 DNA reads TGTGCCAGCAGAACAGGGATCACAGATACGCAGTATTTT.